This TCR beta chain derives from a study of T-cell reconstitution after alpha-beta-depleted transplantation in children. Preparing the TCRbeta library involved the use of unique molecular identifiers. TCRdb ran MiXCR on the PCR reads and lists one entry per CDR3 protein. The repertoire holds approximately 200,000 distinct CDR3 sequences, with 5% to 7.5% as singletons. This clonotype was seen ten or more times. Its matching antigen is unknown. This CDR3 is built from 17 residues. CDR1 is MNHEY and CDR2 is SMNVEV in the germline V gene (reference sequence). The junction had 7 bases not matched to a gene; V was cut back by 0 bases and J by 7 bases. Study-level results: It was surviving recipient T cells and thymic progenitors that gave some patients high TCRbeta diversity at day 60. Several hundred expanded graft clones reportedly supplied alpha-beta T cells about two months after transplant. It was newly produced T cells that mostly accounted for T-cell counts and diversity one year after transplant.

The receptor comes from a girl in the first two years of life with combined immunodeficiency, due to receive a stem cell transplant. The specimen was PBMCs, collected before TCRalphabeta/CD19-depleted stem cell transplant. The rearrangement links TRBV27 to TRBJ2-3; 13 positions agree with TRBD2. DNA for the CDR3: TGTGCCAGCAGTTTATCCTTTAGACTAGCGGGGGGACATACGCAGTATTTT. The encoded protein is CASSLSFRLAGGHTQYF.